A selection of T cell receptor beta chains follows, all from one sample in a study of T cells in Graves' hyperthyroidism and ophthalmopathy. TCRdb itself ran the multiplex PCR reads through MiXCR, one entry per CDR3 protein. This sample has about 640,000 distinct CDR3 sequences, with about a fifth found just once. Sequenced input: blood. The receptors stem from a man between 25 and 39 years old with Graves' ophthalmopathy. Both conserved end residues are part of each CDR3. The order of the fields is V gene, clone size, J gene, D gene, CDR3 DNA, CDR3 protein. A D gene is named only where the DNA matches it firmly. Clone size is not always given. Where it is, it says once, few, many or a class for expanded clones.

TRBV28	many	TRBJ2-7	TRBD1	TGTGCCAGCAGTTGGGGTGGGGACAGGGCCAACGAGCAGTACTTC	CASSWGGDRANEQYF
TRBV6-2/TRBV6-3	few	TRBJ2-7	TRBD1	TGTGCCAGCAGTTACGACAGGGGCCGCCCCTACGAGCAGTACTTC	CASSYDRGRPYEQYF
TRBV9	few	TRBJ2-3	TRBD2	TGTGCCAGCAGCGGCGCCTCGGGACTAGCGGGAGCCACAGATACGCAGTATTTT	CASSGASGLAGATDTQYF
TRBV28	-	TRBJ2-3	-	TGTGCCAGCAGTTTTGCAGGGCACGCAGATACGCAGTATTTT	CASSFAGHADTQYF
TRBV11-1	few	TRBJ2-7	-	TGTGCCAGCAGCCCAGAACCAGGCCTCTCCTACGAGCAGTACTTC	CASSPEPGLSYEQYF
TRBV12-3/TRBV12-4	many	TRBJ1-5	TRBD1	TGTGCCAGCAGCGTCGGACAGGCCCGTCCGCCCCAGCATTTT	CASSVGQARPPQHF
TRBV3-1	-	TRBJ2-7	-	TGTGCCAGCAGCTCCAAAAACCTGGCCTACGAGCAGTACTTC	CASSSKNLAYEQYF
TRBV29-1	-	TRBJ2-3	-	TGCAGCGTTGACTGGGGCACAGATACGCAGTATTTT	CSVDWGTDTQYF
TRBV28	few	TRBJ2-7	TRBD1	TGTGCCAGCAGTCCGACAGGGAGAGGGTTCGAGCAGTACTTC	CASSPTGRGFEQYF
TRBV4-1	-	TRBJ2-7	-	TGCGCCAGCAGCTCCCCAATCCGGGGCTACGAGCAGTACTTC	CASSSPIRGYEQYF
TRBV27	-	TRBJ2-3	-	TGTGCCAGCAGTTTATCAACTATGAATACGCAGTATTTT	CASSLSTMNTQYF
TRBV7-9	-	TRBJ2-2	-	TGTGCCAGCAGTCGTCTTTGGGGGAACACCGGGGAGCTGTTTTTT	CASSRLWGNTGELFF
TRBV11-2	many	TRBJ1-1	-	TGTGCCAGCAGCTTCAGCAGGATGAACACTGAAGCTTTCTTT	CASSFSRMNTEAFF
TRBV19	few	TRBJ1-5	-	TGTGCCAGTAGTGGGCGGGCCCCTCGAGGGGATCAGCCCCAGCATTTT	CASSGRAPRGDQPQHF
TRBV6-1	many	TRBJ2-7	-	TGTGCCAGCAGTGATAATAGCATGTCCTACGAGCAGTACTTC	CASSDNSMSYEQYF
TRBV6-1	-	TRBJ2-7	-	TGTGCCAGCAGTGAAGGGCCGGGCACCTACTACGAGCAGTACTTC	CASSEGPGTYYEQYF
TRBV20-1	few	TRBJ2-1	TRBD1	TGCAGTGCTAGCGTTGGCAGGGGGCATGAGCAGTTCTTC	CSASVGRGHEQFF
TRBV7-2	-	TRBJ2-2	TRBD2	TGTGCCAGCACCCTCAAGGGACTAGAAACCGGGGAGCTGTTTTTT	CASTLKGLETGELFF
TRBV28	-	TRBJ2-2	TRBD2	TGTGCCAGCAGTAGCGGGAGGGCCCGGACCGGGGAGCTGTTTTTT	CASSSGRARTGELFF
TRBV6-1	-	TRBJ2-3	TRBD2	TGTGCCAGCAGTGCAACTAGCGGGATGGCAGATACGCAGTATTTT	CASSATSGMADTQYF
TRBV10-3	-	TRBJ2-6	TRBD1	TGTGCCATCAGTGAGTCGACAGGGACAGGTGGGGCCAACGTCCTGACTTTC	CAISESTGTGGANVLTF
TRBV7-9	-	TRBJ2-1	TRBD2	TGTGCCAGCAGCCCCAGGGCGGGAGGGAGAAGTGATGAGCAGTTCTTC	CASSPRAGGRSDEQFF
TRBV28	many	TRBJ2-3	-	TGTGCCAGTCTCTCCGGGACTGGGGTCGGCACAGATACGCAGTATTTT	CASLSGTGVGTDTQYF
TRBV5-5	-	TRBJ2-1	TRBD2	TGTGCCAGCAGTATGACTAGCGGGAGACTAAATGAGCAGTTCTTC	CASSMTSGRLNEQFF
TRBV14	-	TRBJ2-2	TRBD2	TGTGCCAGCAGCGGTTCCTCGGGACTAGCGGGAGGCGTCGGGGAGCTGTTTTTT	CASSGSSGLAGGVGELFF
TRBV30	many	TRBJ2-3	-	TGTGCCTGGAGTGCTGTGGGCGCAGATACGCAGTATTTT	CAWSAVGADTQYF
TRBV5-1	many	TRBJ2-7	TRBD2	TGCGCCAGCAGCGTTGGGACTAGCGGGAGCGAAGAGCAGTACTTC	CASSVGTSGSEEQYF
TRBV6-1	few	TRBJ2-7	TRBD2	TGTGCCAGCAGAAAGACTAGCGGGGCCTCCTACGAGCAGTACTTC	CASRKTSGASYEQYF
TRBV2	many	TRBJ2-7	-	TGTGCCAGCAGTCCGGCTTCAATCCCTGAGTACTTC	CASSPASIPEYF
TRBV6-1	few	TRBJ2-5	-	TGTGCCAGCAGGGGTAGCAAAGAGACCCAGTACTTC	CASRGSKETQYF
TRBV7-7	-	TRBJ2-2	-	TGTGCTAGCAGCGAGGTGGTGGGTAGCGCCGGGGAGCTGTTTTTT	CASSEVVGSAGELFF
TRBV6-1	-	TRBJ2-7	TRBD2	TGTGCCAGCAGCGGACTAGCGGGAGGTGTTGTGAGCTCCTACGAGCGGTACTTC	CASSGLAGGVVSSYERYF
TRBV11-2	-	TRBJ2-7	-	TGTGCCAGCAGCGTTATTCGAGGGAAGCCCTACGAGCAGTACTTC	CASSVIRGKPYEQYF
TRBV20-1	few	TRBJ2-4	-	TGCAGTGCTCCGGAAGGGTACTTC	CSAPEGYF
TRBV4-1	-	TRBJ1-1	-	TGCGCCAGCAGCCAAGAGGCGGGAGACGGCACTGAAGCTTTCTTT	CASSQEAGDGTEAFF
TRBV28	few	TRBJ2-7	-	TGTGCCAGCAGTTTTCTCCAGGGAGGAACCTACGAGCAGTACTTC	CASSFLQGGTYEQYF
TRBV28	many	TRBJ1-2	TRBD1	TGTGCCAGCAGTTTACGGGGTGACAGGGTATATGGCTACACCTTC	CASSLRGDRVYGYTF
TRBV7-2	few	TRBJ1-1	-	TGTGCCAGCAGCTTAGGGGGGGGGGGCGACACTGAAGCTTTCTTT	CASSLGGGGDTEAFF
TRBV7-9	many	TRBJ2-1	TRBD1	TGTGCCAGCAGCCACCGGGACAGGGAAGACAATGAGCAGTTCTTC	CASSHRDREDNEQFF
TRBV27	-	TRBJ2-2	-	TGTGCCAGCAGTCCATCCGGACCGCGGGAGCTGTTTTTT	CASSPSGPRELFF
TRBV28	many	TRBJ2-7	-	TGTGCCAGCAGTACCATAGCGGCAGGGGGGTACGAGCAGTACTTC	CASSTIAAGGYEQYF
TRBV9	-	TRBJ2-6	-	TGTGCCAGCAGCGTAGATGGGAGCTCTGGGGCCAACGTCCTGACTTTC	CASSVDGSSGANVLTF
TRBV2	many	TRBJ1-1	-	TGTGCCAGCAGTGTTCCGGTCTTCCCATTCGCGAACACTGAAGCTTTCTTT	CASSVPVFPFANTEAFF
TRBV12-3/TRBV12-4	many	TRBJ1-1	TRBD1	TGTGCCAGCAGTCTCCCAGGACAGGGAATGAACACTGAAGCTTTCTTT	CASSLPGQGMNTEAFF
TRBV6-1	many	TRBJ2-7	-	TGTGCCAGTACCTCGACAGGAGGAGGGAACTACGAGCAGTACTTC	CASTSTGGGNYEQYF
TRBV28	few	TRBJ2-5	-	TGTGCCAGCAGGGCCCGGCTAGGCGCCCAAGAGACCCAGTACTTC	CASRARLGAQETQYF